This T cell receptor beta chain stems from a study of quantifying T cell responses using KT2 cells. Study summary: TCR alpha and beta constant-region primers primed reverse transcription of RNA.

An oligo carrying a UMI was ligated to the cDNA 3' end. First-round PCR used about 4 cycles and beta primers RC1.1 and RC1.2 covering TRBC1 and TRBC2. TCRdb reanalysed the UMI-ligation and nested PCR reads using MiXCR and keeps one entry per CDR3 protein. The sample contains some 50,000 distinct CDR3 sequences, around 10% of which appear only once. A few counts support this clonotype. CDR1 is LNHNV and CDR2 is YYDKDF in the germline V gene (reference sequence). This CDR3 spans 16 amino acids. The V and J ends lost 1 base and 5 bases, in that order; junction bases with no gene match: 6. V usage is TRBV15 and J usage is TRBJ2-1; 9 bases map to TRBD2. The specimen was PBMCs spiked with cells of the T cell clone KT2. The clonotype comes from a human donor. The DNA of the CDR3 is TGTGCCACCAGCAGAGTAGGCGGGAGGGCCGACAATGAGCAGTTCTTC. Its translation is CATSRVGGRADNEQFF.